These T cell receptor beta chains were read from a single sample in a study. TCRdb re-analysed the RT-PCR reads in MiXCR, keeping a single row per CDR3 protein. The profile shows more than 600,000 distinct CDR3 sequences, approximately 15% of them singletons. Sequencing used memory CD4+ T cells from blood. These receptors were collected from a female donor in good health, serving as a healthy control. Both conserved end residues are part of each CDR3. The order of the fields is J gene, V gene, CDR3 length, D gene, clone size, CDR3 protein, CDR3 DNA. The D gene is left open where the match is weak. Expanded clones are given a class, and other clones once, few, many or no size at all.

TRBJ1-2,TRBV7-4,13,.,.,CASSLAGDGGYTF,TGTGCCAGCAGCTTAGCAGGAGACGGTGGCTACACCTTC
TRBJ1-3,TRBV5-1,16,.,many,CASSSDLTGAAGTIYF,TGCGCCAGCAGCTCCGACCTCACGGGAGCGGCGGGCACCATATATTTT
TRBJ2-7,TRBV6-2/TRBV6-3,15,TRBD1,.,CASSPPGTGSNEQYF,TGTGCCAGCAGTCCCCCCGGGACAGGGAGTAACGAGCAGTACTTC
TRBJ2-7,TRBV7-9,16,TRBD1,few,CASSTGTGGIFHEQYF,TGTGCCAGCAGCACCGGGACAGGGGGCATTTTCCACGAGCAGTACTTC
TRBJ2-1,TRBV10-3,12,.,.,CATGEGVDEQFF,TGTGCCACCGGAGAGGGTGTCGATGAGCAGTTCTTC
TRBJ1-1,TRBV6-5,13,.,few,CASRWDMNTEAFF,TGTGCCAGCAGGTGGGACATGAACACTGAAGCTTTCTTT
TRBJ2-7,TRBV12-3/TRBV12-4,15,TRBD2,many,CASSQQTSGRNEQYF,TGTGCCAGCAGCCAGCAGACTAGCGGACGTAACGAGCAGTACTTC
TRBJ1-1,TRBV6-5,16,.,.,CASRPGLVAANNEAFF,TGTGCCAGCAGGCCCGGCTTGGTGGCAGCCAACAATGAAGCTTTCTTT
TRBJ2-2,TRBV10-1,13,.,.,CASSEELTGELFF,TGCGCCAGCAGTGAGGAGCTCACCGGGGAGCTGTTTTTT
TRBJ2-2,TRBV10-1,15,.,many,CASSDSGTNTGELFF,TGCGCCAGCAGTGACTCCGGGACGAACACCGGGGAGCTGTTTTTT
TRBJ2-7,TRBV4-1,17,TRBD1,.,CASRQQGGTGNSYEQYF,TGCGCCAGCAGACAACAAGGCGGGACAGGAAATTCCTACGAGCAGTACTTC
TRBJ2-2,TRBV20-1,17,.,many,CSARSMDPTSVTGELFF,TGCAGTGCTAGGTCTATGGATCCTACCTCAGTTACCGGGGAGCTGTTTTTT
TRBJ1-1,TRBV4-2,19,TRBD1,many,CASSQQTGTGLGMNTEAFF,TGTGCCAGCAGCCAGCAAACCGGGACAGGGTTAGGGATGAACACTGAAGCTTTCTTT
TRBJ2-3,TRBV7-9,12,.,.,CSGNERADTQYF,TGCTCCGGCAATGAGAGGGCAGATACGCAGTATTTT
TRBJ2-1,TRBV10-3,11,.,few,CAISPQNEQFF,TGTGCCATCAGTCCTCAAAATGAGCAGTTCTTC
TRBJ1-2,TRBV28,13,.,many,CASSLDLNYGYTF,TGTGCCAGCAGTTTGGACTTGAACTATGGCTACACCTTC
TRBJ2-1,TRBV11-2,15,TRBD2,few,CASSQRGGQNNEQFF,TGTGCCAGCAGCCAGCGGGGGGGCCAGAATAATGAGCAGTTCTTC
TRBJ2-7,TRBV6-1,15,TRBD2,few,CASSAASGGSYEQYF,TGTGCCAGCAGTGCCGCTAGCGGGGGCTCCTACGAGCAGTACTTC
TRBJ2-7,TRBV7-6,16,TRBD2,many,CASSAGLAGTSGEQYF,TGTGCCAGCAGCGCGGGACTAGCGGGAACCTCTGGAGAGCAGTACTTC
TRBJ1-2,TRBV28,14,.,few,CASSQKIRAQGYTF,TGTGCCAGCAGCCAAAAGATCAGGGCGCAAGGCTACACCTTC
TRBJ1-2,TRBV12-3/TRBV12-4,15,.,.,CASSFSGSGSYNYTF,TGTGCCAGCAGTTTTAGCGGGTCAGGATCGTATAACTACACCTTC
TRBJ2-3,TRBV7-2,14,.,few,CASSLDANTDTQYF,TGTGCCAGCAGCTTAGACGCAAACACAGATACGCAGTATTTT
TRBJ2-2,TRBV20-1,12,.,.,CSAREGSGELFF,TGCAGTGCTAGGGAAGGTTCCGGGGAGCTGTTTTTT